The 9 T cell receptor beta chains below come from one sample, sequenced in a study of T cells in Graves' hyperthyroidism and ophthalmopathy. It was RNA transcripts that yielded the amplified TCR beta CDR3 regions. Initially, a first-round RT-PCR of the TCR CDR3 employed the HTBI primer set. Using its own MiXCR run on the multiplex PCR reads, TCRdb lists one record per CDR3 protein. The top ten hold about 4% of the sample, which has approximately 610,000 distinct CDR3 sequences, roughly 15% seen once. The sample comprised blood. The source of these receptors is a woman in her 40s with Graves' ophthalmopathy.

The sample holds many counts of this clonotype. V gene TRBV2 combines with J gene TRBJ2-2; 7 nucleotides match TRBD1. Per germline, CDR1 SNHLY and CDR2 FYNNEI. CDR3 length: 15 residues. The J segment lost 2 bases and the V segment lost 1 base, leaving 1 base of the junction unmatched. CDR3 sequence: CASSEEGANTGELFF. The CDR3 DNA reads as TGTGCCAGCAGTGAAGAGGGGGCCAACACCGGGGAGCTGTTTTTT.

The chain couples TRBV9 to TRBJ2-5, with D uncertain. Per the germline V gene, CDR1 is SGDLS and CDR2 is YYNGEE. The CDR3 has 15 amino acids. The germline V and J ends were trimmed by 2 bases and 1 base, with 12 bases remaining between them. CDR3 loop: CASSVYDQVQETQYF. The DNA for the CDR3 is TGTGCCAGCAGCGTCTACGATCAAGTCCAAGAGACCCAGTACTTC. The entire variable domain, with the rest obtained from reference TRBV9 and TRBJ2-5, is as follows: DSGVTQTPKHLITATGQRVTLRCSPRSGDLSVYWYQQSLDQGLQFLIQYYNGEERAKGNILERFSAQQFPDLHSELNLSSLELGDSALYFCASSVYDQVQETQYFGPGTRLLVL.

This clonotype came up many times. The chain joins TRBV28 to TRBJ2-5; no reliable D call. V lost 6 bases and J lost 0, with 8 bases in between. The CDR3 contains 13 residues. Per germline, CDR1 MDHEN and CDR2 SYDVKM. CDR3 DNA: TGTGCCAGCAGGCCTTATTACCAAGAGACCCAGTACTTC. Encoded protein: CASRPYYQETQYF.

This clonotype was seen repeatedly, ten times or more. The CDR3 coding sequence is TGCAGCGGTTACAGGGATCACACCGGGGAGCTGTTTTTT. Its protein is CSGYRDHTGELFF. The V and J genes are TRBV29-1 and TRBJ2-2; D possibly corresponds to TRBD1 (6 bases). CDR1 is SQVTM, CDR2 ANQGSEA, per germline. V dropped 7 bases and J dropped 3 bases, with 12 bases sitting between them. The CDR3 has 13 residues.

The J gene is TRBJ2-2, the V gene TRBV7-2; TRBD2 matches at 11 bases. This CDR3 region has 18 residues. V gave up 2 bases and J gave up 4 bases; unmatched junction bases: 9. Per the germline V gene, CDR1 is SGHTA and CDR2 is FQGNSA. Here the CDR3 reads CASSLRASGRSITGELFF. CDR3 sequence (DNA): TGTGCCAGCAGCTTAAGGGCTAGCGGGAGGAGTATCACCGGGGAGCTGTTTTTT.

This chain uses TRBV6-2 or TRBV6-3 with TRBJ2-7, with 7 nucleotides matching TRBD1. The CDR3 loop spans 15 amino acids. CDR1 and CDR2 from the germline V gene are MNHEY and SVGEGT. V was clipped by 5 bases and J by 2 bases; unmatched bases: 9. The DNA of the CDR3 is TGTGCCAGCAGTGATCGACAGGGCTTTACCTACGAGCAGTACTTC. Its protein is CASSDRQGFTYEQYF.

In its sample, this clonotype was seen a few times. CDR3 bases: TGTGCCAGCAGCCCGACTAGCGAGAAGCAGTATTTT. It yields the protein CASSPTSEKQYF. The chain links TRBV6-5 to TRBJ2-3; 8 positions match TRBD2. Germline lookup yields CDR1 MNHEY and CDR2 SVGAGI. The CDR3 is 12 residues long. V trimming: 6 bases; J trimming: 11 bases; junction bases outside the gene matches: 7.

This clonotype was picked up many times. The chain employs TRBV28 and TRBJ2-7, with D perhaps TRBD1 (6 bases). This CDR3 has 15 residues. The germline V and J ends were trimmed by 2 bases and 1 base, with 12 bases remaining between them. The germline CDR1 and CDR2 sequences are MDHEN and SYDVKM. CDR3 bases: TGTGCCAGCAGTTTAGCGACAGGCCAATCCTACGAGCAGTACTTC. This codes for CASSLATGQSYEQYF.

This clonotype was seen repeatedly, ten times or more. V gene TRBV6-1 combines with J gene TRBJ1-5; no reliable D call. The ends were cut back, 1 base at V and 5 bases at J, with 3 bases in the middle. In germline, CDR1 is MNHNS, CDR2 SASEGT. The CDR3 covers 12 residues. The CDR3 here is CASSEDHQPQHF. The CDR3 bases are TGTGCCAGCAGTGAAGATCATCAGCCCCAGCATTTT.